This T cell receptor beta chain was identified during a study of T cell responses to AZD1222 COVID-19 vaccine. Study-level points and caveats: After two AZD1222 doses, spike-specific TCR breadth and depth rose versus day 0. Baseline seropositivity occurred in only six AZD1222 recipients.

Germline-derived CDR1 and CDR2 are MDHEN and SYDVKM. The CDR3 spans 14 residues. With 3 bases removed from V and 3 bases from J, the gap between germline ends came to 11 bases. Generated by immunoSEQ multiplex PCR, the TCRdb table keeps only in-frame clones and is missing some. The sample lists about 160,000 clones, about 89% seen once, with approximately 5.1% in the top ten. Worth noting for this clone: Its antigen is unidentified.

Sequenced material: peripheral blood, taken on day 0 of AZD1222 vaccination. This clonotype was obtained from an adult in good health. The chain employs TRBV28 and TRBJ1-2; D unresolved. CDR3 bases: TGTGCCAGCAGTTTCGTGGATTCTTACTATGGCTACACCTTC. This gives the protein CASSFVDSYYGYTF.